The clone carrying this T cell receptor (beta chain) was seen only a few times. Its specificity is not known. The V and J ends lost 7 bases and 5 bases, in that order; junction bases with no gene match: 2. This CDR3 has 12 amino acids. These data come from a study of identical twins. Study-level points and caveats: Out-of-frame sharing of TCR alpha in monozygotic twins was underestimated by models. An excess of low generation probability was shown by twin-shared out-of-frame alpha sequences.

MiXCR, run by TCRdb on the 5' RACE reads, gives a single entry per CDR3 protein. The sample records under 300,000 distinct CDR3 sequences, about 8.3% being singletons. These data were also filed under a second study, of yellow fever vaccine responses in identical twins. That report notes: Twins' T cell vaccine responses reportedly looked partly convergent, partly personalized.

This clonotype was obtained from a woman under 30 in good health. This rearrangement joins TRBV12-3 or TRBV12-4 to TRBJ2-7, with 10 bases matching TRBD2. Sequencing was performed on CD8+ T cells sorted from blood. The CDR3 protein is CASTSGSHEQYF. The CDR3 DNA reads as TGTGCCAGCACTAGCGGGAGCCACGAGCAGTACTTC.